This passage covers 9 T cell receptor beta chains from one sample sequenced in a study of T cell repertoires in cytomegalovirus infection. TCRdb passed the reads through MiXCR, listing each CDR3 protein once. The table has around 290,000 distinct CDR3 sequences, roughly 23% seen once. Material: PBMCs. These TCRs come from a human donor in good health (CMV status not recorded). Some clones in this sample may be carry-over from other donors' samples.

The rearrangement joins TRBV12-3 or TRBV12-4 to TRBJ2-2, with 9 bases fitting TRBD1. With V trimmed by 5 bases and J by 3 bases, 7 bases remained unmatched. This CDR3 has 16 amino acids. CDR3 nucleotide sequence: TGTGCCAGCAGTCCGGGGACAGGGTGGGACACCGGGGAGCTGTTTTTT. Translation: CASSPGTGWDTGELFF.

The V and J genes are TRBV6-6 and TRBJ2-7; tentatively, D is TRBD1 (6 bases). V dropped 10 bases and J dropped 1 base, with 29 bases sitting between them. CDR1 is MNHNY and CDR2 is SVGAGI in the germline V gene (reference sequence). The CDR3 has 18 residues. CDR3 protein: CATKGEMPGHPLSYEQYF. DNA of the CDR3: TGTGCCACCAAAGGGGAAATGCCGGGACACCCATTGTCCTACGAGCAGTACTTC.

This clonotype appeared a few times. This sequence joins TRBV5-1 and TRBJ2-1, with 7 bases identical to TRBD1. From germline, CDR1 is SGHRS and CDR2 YFSETQ. V shed 6 bases and J 5 bases; nucleotides not matched to a gene: 8. This CDR3 has 14 residues. CDR3 in amino acids: CASTLIGGDNEQFF. In DNA, the CDR3 is TGCGCCAGCACCCTTATAGGGGGCGACAATGAGCAGTTCTTC.

This clonotype was observed many times. This sequence joins TRBV12-3 or TRBV12-4 and TRBJ1-5; D remains unclear. V lost 7 bases to trimming and J lost 3 bases, with 16 bases between them. The CDR3 extends over 15 amino acids. CDR3 residues: CASTLAGRVNQPQHF. DNA of the CDR3: TGTGCCAGCACCCTAGCGGGGAGAGTCAATCAGCCCCAGCATTTT.

The chain couples TRBV28 to TRBJ2-5; no definite D call. The CDR3 spans 13 residues. Germline loops: CDR1 MDHEN, CDR2 SYDVKM. Trimming stripped 7 bases from V and 1 base from J, with 10 bases between. CDR3 sequence reads: CASTKFGQETQYF. The CDR3 DNA reads TGTGCCAGCACCAAGTTCGGCCAAGAGACCCAGTACTTC.

The chain is built from TRBV6-2 or TRBV6-3 and TRBJ2-1, with D possibly TRBD2 on 6 matching bases. Trimming left V 5 bases short and J 9 bases short, with 11 bases between. Germline V gene sequence: CDR1 MNHEY, CDR2 SVGEGT. The CDR3 length is 12 residues. CDR3 amino acids: CASSRGSIEQFF. The CDR3 region has the DNA TGTGCCAGCAGTCGGGGGTCAATTGAGCAGTTCTTC.

V gene TRBV28 combines with J gene TRBJ2-5; D may be TRBD2 (6 bases). CDR3 length: 14 residues. CDR1 MDHEN and CDR2 SYDVKM come from the germline V gene. With 8 bases removed from V and 1 base from J, the gap between germline ends came to 14 bases. CDR3 coding DNA: TGTGCCAGCGCCGTCGGGGGAACCCAAGAGACCCAGTACTTC. Its protein is CASAVGGTQETQYF.

CDR3 coding DNA: TGCAGTGCTAACGGGCCTGGGGGCAAAAACATTCAGTACTTC. This gives the protein CSANGPGGKNIQYF. The chain is built from TRBV20-1 and TRBJ2-4; D assignment may be TRBD1 or TRBD2 (5 bases each). With 4 bases removed from V and 3 bases from J, the gap between germline ends came to 13 bases. Germline V gives CDR1 DFQATT, CDR2 SNEGSKA (reference sequence). CDR3 length equals 14 residues.

This clonotype was counted at least ten times. The V call is TRBV6-2 or TRBV6-3, the J call TRBJ2-7; 11 bases align to TRBD2. Trimming cost V 0 bases and J 2 bases; bases outside gene matches: 9. Per the germline V gene, CDR1 is MNHEY and CDR2 is SVGEGT. The CDR3 has 18 amino acids. The chain's CDR3 is CASSYSLAGGLGTYEQYF. The CDR3 DNA sequence: TGTGCCAGCAGTTACTCCCTAGCGGGAGGTCTCGGAACCTACGAGCAGTACTTC.